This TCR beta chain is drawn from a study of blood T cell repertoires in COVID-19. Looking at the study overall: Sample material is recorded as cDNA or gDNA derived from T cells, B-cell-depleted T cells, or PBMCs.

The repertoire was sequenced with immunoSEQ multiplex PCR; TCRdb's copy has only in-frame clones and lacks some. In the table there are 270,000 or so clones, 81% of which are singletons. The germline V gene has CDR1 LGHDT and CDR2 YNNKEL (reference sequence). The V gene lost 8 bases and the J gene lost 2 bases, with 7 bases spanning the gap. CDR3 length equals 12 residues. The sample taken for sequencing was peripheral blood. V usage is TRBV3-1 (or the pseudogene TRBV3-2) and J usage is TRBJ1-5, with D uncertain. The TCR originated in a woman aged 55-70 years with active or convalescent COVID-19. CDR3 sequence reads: CASGPGNQPQHF. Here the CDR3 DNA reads TGTGCCAGCGGCCCCGGCAATCAGCCCCAGCATTTT.